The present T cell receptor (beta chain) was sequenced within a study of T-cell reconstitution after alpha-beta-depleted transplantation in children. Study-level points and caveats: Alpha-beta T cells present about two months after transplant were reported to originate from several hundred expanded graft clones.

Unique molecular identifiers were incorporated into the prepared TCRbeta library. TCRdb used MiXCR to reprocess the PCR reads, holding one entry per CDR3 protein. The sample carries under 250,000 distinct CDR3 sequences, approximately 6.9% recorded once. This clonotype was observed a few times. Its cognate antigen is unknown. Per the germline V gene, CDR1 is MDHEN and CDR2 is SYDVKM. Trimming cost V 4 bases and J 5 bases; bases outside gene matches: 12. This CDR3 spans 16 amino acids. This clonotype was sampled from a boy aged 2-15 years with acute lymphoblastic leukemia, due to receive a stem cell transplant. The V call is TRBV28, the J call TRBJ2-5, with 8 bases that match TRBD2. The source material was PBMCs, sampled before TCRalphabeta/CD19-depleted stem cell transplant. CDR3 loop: CASSWKREPVRETQYF. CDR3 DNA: TGTGCCAGCAGTTGGAAGCGGGAGCCCGTCAGGGAGACCCAGTACTTC. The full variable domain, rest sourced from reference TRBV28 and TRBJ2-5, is DVKVTQSSRYLVKRTGEKVFLECVQDMDHENMFWYRQDPGLGLRLIYFSYDVKMKEKGDIPEGYSVSREKKERFSLILESASTNQTSMYLCASSWKREPVRETQYFGPGTRLLVL.